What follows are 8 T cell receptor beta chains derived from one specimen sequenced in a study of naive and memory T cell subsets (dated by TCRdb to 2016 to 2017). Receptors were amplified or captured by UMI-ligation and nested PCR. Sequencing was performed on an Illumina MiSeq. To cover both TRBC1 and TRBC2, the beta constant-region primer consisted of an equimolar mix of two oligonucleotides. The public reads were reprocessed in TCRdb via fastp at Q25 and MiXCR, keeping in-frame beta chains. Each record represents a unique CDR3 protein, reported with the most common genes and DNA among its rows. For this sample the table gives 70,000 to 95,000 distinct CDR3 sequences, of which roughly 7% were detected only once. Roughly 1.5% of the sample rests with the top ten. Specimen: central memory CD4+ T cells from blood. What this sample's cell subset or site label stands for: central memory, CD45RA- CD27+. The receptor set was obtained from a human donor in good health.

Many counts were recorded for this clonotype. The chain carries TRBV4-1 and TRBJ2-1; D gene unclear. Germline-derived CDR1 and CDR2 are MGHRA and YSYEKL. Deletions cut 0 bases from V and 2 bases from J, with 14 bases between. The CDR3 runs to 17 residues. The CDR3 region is CASSQDFGPPAYNEQFF. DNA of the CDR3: TGCGCCAGCAGCCAAGATTTCGGTCCCCCGGCCTACAATGAGCAGTTCTTC.

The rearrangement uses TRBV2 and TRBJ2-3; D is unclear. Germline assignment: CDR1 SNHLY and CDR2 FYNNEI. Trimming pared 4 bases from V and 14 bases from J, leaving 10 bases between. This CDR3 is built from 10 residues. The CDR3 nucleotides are TGTGCCAGCAGTGTAGGTCCCGTGTATTTT. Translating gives CASSVGPVYF.

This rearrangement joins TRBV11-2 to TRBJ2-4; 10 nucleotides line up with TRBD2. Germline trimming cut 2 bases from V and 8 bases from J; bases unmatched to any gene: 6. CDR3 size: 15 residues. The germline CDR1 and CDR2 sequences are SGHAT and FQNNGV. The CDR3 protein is CASSLNASGSYIQYF. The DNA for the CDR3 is TGTGCCAGCAGCTTAAACGCTAGCGGGAGTTACATTCAGTACTTC.

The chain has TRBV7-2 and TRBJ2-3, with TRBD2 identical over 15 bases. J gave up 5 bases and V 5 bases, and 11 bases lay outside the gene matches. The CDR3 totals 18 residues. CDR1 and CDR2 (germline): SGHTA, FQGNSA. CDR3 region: CASSLWGLAGGRGDTQYF. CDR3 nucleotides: TGTGCCAGCAGCCTGTGGGGACTAGCGGGAGGACGGGGAGATACGCAGTATTTT.

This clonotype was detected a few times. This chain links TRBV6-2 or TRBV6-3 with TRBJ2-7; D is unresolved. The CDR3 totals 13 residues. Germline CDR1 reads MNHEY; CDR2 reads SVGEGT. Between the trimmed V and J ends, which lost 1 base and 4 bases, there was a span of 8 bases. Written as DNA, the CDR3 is TGTGCCAGCAGTTACTTGGGCCTTTACGAGCAGTACTTC. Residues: CASSYLGLYEQYF.

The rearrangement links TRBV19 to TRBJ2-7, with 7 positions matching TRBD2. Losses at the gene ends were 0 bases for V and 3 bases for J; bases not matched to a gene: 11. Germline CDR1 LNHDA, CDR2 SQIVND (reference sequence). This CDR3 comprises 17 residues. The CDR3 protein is CASSIDSLGRSRYEQYF. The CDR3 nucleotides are TGTGCCAGTAGTATAGATTCCCTCGGGAGGTCCCGCTACGAGCAGTACTTC.

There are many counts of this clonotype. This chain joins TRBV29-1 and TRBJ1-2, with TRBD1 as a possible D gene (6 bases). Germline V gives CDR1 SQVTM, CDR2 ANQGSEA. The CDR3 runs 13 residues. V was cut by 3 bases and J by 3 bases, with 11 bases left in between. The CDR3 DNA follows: TGCAGCGTTGATGTGAGGGGGTACTATGGCTACACCTTC. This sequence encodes CSVDVRGYYGYTF.

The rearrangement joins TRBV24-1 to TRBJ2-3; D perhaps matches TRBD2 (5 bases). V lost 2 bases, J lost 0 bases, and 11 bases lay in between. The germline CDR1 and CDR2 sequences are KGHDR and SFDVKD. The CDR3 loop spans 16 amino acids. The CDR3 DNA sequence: TGTGCCACCAGTGATTCCGGGGTCCCTAGCACAGATACGCAGTATTTT. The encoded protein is CATSDSGVPSTDTQYF.